This T cell receptor beta chain is from a study of blood T cell repertoires in COVID-19. Whole-study context: Acute and convalescent COVID-19 specimens originated in the United States, Italy and Spain. From T cells, B-cell-depleted T cells, or PBMCs came the material, which was cDNA or gDNA.

The CDR3 consists of 14 residues. V was clipped by 3 bases and J by 4 bases; unmatched bases: 6. The germline gives CDR1 LNHDA, CDR2 SQIVND (reference sequence). Data came from immunoSEQ multiplex PCR; TCRdb stores just in-frame clones and leaves some out. The data hold around 150,000 clones, with nearly 80% observed a single time. In terms of age and location, participants ranged from roughly 18 to 90 years and lived in about two dozen US areas. Cohorts were assigned according to the clinical history that participants reported. The chain recombines TRBV19 with TRBJ2-7, with 7 bases identical to TRBD1. The sample consisted of PBMCs or T cells enriched from blood (not recorded which). This TCR was sampled from a woman aged 50 to 60 who had recovered from COVID-19. The CDR3 bases are TGTGCCAGTAGTATCCAGACAGGGACGTACGAGCAGTACTTC. This translates into CASSIQTGTYEQYF.